This T cell receptor (beta chain) is from a study of neurological immune-mediated disorders. A single record per CDR3 protein comes from TCRdb applying MiXCR to the 5' RACE reads. This sample has fewer than 20,000 distinct CDR3 sequences, with approximately 12% found just once. A word on this clonotype: What it binds is not known.

This CDR3 contains 13 residues. The ends were cut back, 8 bases at V and 4 bases at J, with 12 bases in the middle. Germline V gene lookup returns CDR1 MGHDK and CDR2 SYGVNS. General study results and limits: No CDR3 amino acid sequences recurred among expanded clones across subjects, suggesting private repertoires in all groups.

The sample consisted of CD8+ T cells from blood. The J gene is TRBJ2-1, the V gene TRBV25-1, with a possible D match to TRBD2 (6 bases). This sequence originates from a woman between 50 and 59 years old in good health. Here the CDR3 DNA reads TGTGCCAGCCAAATAGCGGAATACAATGAGCAGTTCTTC. Protein: CASQIAEYNEQFF.